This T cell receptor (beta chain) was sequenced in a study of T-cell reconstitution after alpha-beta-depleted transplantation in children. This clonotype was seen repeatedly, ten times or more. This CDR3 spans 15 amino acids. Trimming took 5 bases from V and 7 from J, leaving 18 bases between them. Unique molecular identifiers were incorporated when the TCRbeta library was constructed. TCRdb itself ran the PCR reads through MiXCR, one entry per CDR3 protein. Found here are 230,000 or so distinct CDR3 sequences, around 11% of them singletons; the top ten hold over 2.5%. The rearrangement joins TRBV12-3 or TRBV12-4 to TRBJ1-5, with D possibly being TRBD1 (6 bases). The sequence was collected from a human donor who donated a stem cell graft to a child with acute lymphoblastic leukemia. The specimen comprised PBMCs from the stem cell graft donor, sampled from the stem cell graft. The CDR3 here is CASSPYGGYGQPQHF. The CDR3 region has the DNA TGTGCCAGCAGTCCTTACGGGGGCTACGGACAGCCCCAGCATTTT.